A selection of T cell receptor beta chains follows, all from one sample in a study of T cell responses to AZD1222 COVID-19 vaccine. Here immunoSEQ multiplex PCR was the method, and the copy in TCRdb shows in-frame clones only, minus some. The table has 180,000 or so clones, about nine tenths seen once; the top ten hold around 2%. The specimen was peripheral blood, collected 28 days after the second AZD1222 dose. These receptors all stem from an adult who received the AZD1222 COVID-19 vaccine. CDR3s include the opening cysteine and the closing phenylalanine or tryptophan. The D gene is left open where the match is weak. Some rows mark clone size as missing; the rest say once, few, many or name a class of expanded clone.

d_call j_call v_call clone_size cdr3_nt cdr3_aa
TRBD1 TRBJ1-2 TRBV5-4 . TGTGCCAGCAGCTTGGAGACAGGGGCTAACTATGGCTACACCTTC CASSLETGANYGYTF
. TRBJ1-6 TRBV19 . TGTGCCAGTAGTATCCGGGAGAATTCACCCCTCCACTTT CASSIRENSPLHF
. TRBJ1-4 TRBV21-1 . TGTGCCAGCAGCAAAGAATGGGACAGTAAGGCAACTAATGAAAAACTGTTTTTT CASSKEWDSKATNEKLFF
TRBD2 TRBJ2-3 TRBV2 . TGTGCCAGCTTAGCGGGGCTCAGCACAGATACGCAGTATTTT CASLAGLSTDTQYF
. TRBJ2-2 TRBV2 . TGTGCCAGCAGTGCCCTGGTCGTCACCGGGGAGCTGTTTTTT CASSALVVTGELFF
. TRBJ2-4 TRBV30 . TGTGCCTGGAGGGCCAGGGATCTAACCACGGCCAAAAACATTCAGTACTTC CAWRARDLTTAKNIQYF
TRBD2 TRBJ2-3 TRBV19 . TGTGCCAGTAGTGCCCCGGGACTAGGCACAGATACGCAGTATTTT CASSAPGLGTDTQYF
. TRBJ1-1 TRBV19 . TGTGCCAGTAGAACTACCGCAGATCTCACCATCGGGGCTTTCTTT CASRTTADLTIGAFF
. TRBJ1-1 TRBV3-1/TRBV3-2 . TGTGCCAGCAGCGCCATCCGGCGGGGGATCCCTGAAGCTTTCTTT CASSAIRRGIPEAFF
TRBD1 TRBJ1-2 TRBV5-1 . TGCGCCAGCAGCCCGAGGACAGGCAACTATGGCTACACCTTC CASSPRTGNYGYTF
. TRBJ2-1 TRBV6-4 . TGTGCCAGCAGTTTGACTTACCCCGGCGGTGAGCAGTTCTTC CASSLTYPGGEQFF
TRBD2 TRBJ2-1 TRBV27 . TGTGCCAGCAGCCCGGGACTAGCGACGAATGAGCAGTTCTTC CASSPGLATNEQFF
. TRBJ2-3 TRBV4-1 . TGCGCCAGCAGCCAAGGAGTCGCAGATACGCAGTATTTT CASSQGVADTQYF
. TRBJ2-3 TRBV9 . TGTGCCAGCAGCGTAGCCAGCATCACAGATACGCAGTATTTT CASSVASITDTQYF
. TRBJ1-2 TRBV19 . TGTGCCAGTGAGGGAAGAGACTATGGCTACACCTTC CASEGRDYGYTF
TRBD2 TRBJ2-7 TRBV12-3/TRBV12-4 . TGTGCCAGCAGAACGGGGGGGGCCTACGAGCAGTACTTC CASRTGGAYEQYF
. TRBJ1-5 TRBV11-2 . TGTGCCAGCAGCTTAGGGTTCAATCAGCCCCAGCATTTT CASSLGFNQPQHF
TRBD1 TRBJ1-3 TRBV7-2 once TGTGCCAGCAGCATGACAGGGGGCGGTGGAAACACCATATATTTT CASSMTGGGGNTIYF
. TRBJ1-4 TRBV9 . TGTGCCAGCAGCGCAGGGGTTTCAACTAATGAAAAACTGTTTTTT CASSAGVSTNEKLFF
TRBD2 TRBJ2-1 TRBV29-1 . TGCAGCGTTACTAGCGGGGGGGGAGATGAGCAGTTCTTC CSVTSGGGDEQFF
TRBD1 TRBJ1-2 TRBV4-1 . TGCGCCAGCAGCCAGTGGACAGGCACTAACTATGGCTACACCTTC CASSQWTGTNYGYTF
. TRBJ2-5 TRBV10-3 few TGTGCCATCAGCCTATCACAAGAGACCCAGTACTTC CAISLSQETQYF
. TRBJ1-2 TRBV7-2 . TGTGCCAGCAGAGTACAAACCGGGGCCGCAGCAGCCTATGGCTACACCTTC CASRVQTGAAAAYGYTF
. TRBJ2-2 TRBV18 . TGTGCCAGCTCACCTAGGTCTGGGCTCAGGACCGGGGAGCTGTTTTTT CASSPRSGLRTGELFF
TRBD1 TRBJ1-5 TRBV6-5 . TGTGCCAGCATTCCGACAGGGGGCTATAATCAGCCCCAGCATTTT CASIPTGGYNQPQHF
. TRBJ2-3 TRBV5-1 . TGCGCCAGCAGCTTGCAGGATCCTAGCACAGATACGCAGTATTTT CASSLQDPSTDTQYF
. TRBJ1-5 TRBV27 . TGTGCCAGCAGTTTCCAGGGCTGGCAGCCCCAGCATTTT CASSFQGWQPQHF
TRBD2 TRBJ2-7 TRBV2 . TGTGCCAGCATTAGGACTAGTTCTTCCTACGAGCAGTACTTC CASIRTSSSYEQYF
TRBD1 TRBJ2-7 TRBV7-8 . TGTGCCAGCAGCCGACAGGGTCGACACGAGCAGTACTTC CASSRQGRHEQYF
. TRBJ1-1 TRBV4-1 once TGCGCCAGCAGGTCAGGTCCGGCTGAAGCTTTCTTT CASRSGPAEAFF
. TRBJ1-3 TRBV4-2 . TGTGCCAGCAGCCAAGTGGGTACGAGAGACTCTGGAAACACCATATATTTT CASSQVGTRDSGNTIYF
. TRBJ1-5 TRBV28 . TGTGCCAGCAGCAACTACCCCAGAGCCAATCAGCCCCAGCATTTT CASSNYPRANQPQHF
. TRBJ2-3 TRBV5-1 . TGCGCCAGCAGCTTGACGGCGGGTAAGAGGGTAGATACGCAGTATTTT CASSLTAGKRVDTQYF
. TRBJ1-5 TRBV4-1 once TGCGCCAGCAGCCCCTCGGGCCTGGACAGTTTCTATAGCAATCAGCCCCAGCATTTT CASSPSGLDSFYSNQPQHF
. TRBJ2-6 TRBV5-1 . TGCGCCAGCAGCCCCGGGCATTCTTCTGGGGCCAACGTCCTGACTTTC CASSPGHSSGANVLTF
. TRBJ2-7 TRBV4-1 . TGCGCCAGCAGCCAAGGGAGAAGTTCGGGACTGCACTCCTACGAGCAGTACTTC CASSQGRSSGLHSYEQYF